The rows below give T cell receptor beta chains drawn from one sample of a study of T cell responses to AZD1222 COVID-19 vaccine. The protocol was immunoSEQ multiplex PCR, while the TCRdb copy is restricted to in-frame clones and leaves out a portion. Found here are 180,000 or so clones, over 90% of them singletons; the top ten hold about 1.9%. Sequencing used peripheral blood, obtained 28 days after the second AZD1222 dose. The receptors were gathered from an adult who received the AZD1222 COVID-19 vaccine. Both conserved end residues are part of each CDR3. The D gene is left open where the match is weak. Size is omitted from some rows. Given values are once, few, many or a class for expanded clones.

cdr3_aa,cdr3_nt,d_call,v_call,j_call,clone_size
CASTGTGGVTQYF,TGTGCCAGCACCGGGACAGGGGGCGTTACGCAGTATTTT,TRBD1,TRBV6-5,TRBJ2-3,-
CASSQDRMYGYTF,TGTGCCAGCAGCCAAGATAGGATGTATGGCTACACCTTC,-,TRBV14,TRBJ1-2,-
CASSSGLAWGAATGELFF,TGTGCCAGCAGCAGTGGACTAGCGTGGGGGGCCGCCACCGGGGAGCTGTTTTTT,TRBD2,TRBV9,TRBJ2-2,-
CASSVSGGARQETQYF,TGTGCCAGCAGCGTAAGCGGGGGGGCCCGTCAAGAGACCCAGTACTTC,TRBD2,TRBV7-2,TRBJ2-5,-
CASSKRGRNTDTQYF,TGTGCCAGCAGCAAAAGGGGGCGGAACACAGATACGCAGTATTTT,TRBD1,TRBV11-3,TRBJ2-3,-
CASSDRFSGANVLTF,TGTGCCAGTAGCGACAGGTTCTCTGGGGCCAACGTCCTGACTTTC,-,TRBV19,TRBJ2-6,-
CASSYSILTDTQYF,TGTGCCAGCAGTTACTCCATACTCACAGATACGCAGTATTTT,-,TRBV6-6,TRBJ2-3,-
CASNGQGARTDTQYF,TGTGCCAGCAACGGACAGGGGGCTCGCACAGATACGCAGTATTTT,TRBD1,TRBV9,TRBJ2-3,-
CSVEDGFSSTEAFF,TGCAGCGTTGAAGATGGGTTTTCGAGCACTGAAGCTTTCTTT,-,TRBV29-1,TRBJ1-1,once
CASGGTAESYGYTF,TGTGCCTCCGGGGGGACAGCGGAGTCCTATGGCTACACCTTC,TRBD1,TRBV30,TRBJ1-2,-
CASSLSKGGQPSNQPQHF,TGTGCCAGCAGCTTATCTAAAGGGGGGCAGCCAAGCAATCAGCCCCAGCATTTT,-,TRBV7-9,TRBJ1-5,-
CASSSSLAGDGDTQYF,TGCGCCAGCAGCTCAAGCTTAGCGGGAGATGGGGATACGCAGTATTTT,TRBD2,TRBV5-1,TRBJ2-3,-
CASSYNGQGKSGYTF,TGTGCCAGCAGTTACAATGGGCAGGGGAAGAGTGGCTACACCTTC,-,TRBV6-5,TRBJ1-2,-
CASSLGGSSYNEQFF,TGCGCCAGCAGCTTGGGCGGGAGCTCCTACAATGAGCAGTTCTTC,TRBD2,TRBV5-1,TRBJ2-1,-
CASTDRDGNTIYF,TGTGCCAGCACCGACAGGGATGGAAACACCATATATTTT,TRBD1,TRBV9,TRBJ1-3,-
CASSDSTGGNSPLHF,TGTGCCAGCAGTGACTCGACAGGTGGTAATTCACCCCTCCACTTT,-,TRBV6-4,TRBJ1-6,-
CASNPRSRGANEQFF,TGTGCCAGTAACCCAAGGTCCCGAGGGGCCAATGAGCAGTTCTTC,-,TRBV19,TRBJ2-1,-